The sequence of this T cell receptor (beta chain) was determined in a study of shared clonotypes between healthy human individuals. Using immunoSEQ multiplex PCR, the repertoire was profiled, and TCRdb retains in-frame clones only, with some absent. Here the sample spans some 1,600,000 clones, under 99% being singletons. Study-level findings and limits: Rarefaction demonstrated incomplete sorted-subset sequencing despite large depth. Compared with clonotypes that all four donors shared, non-shared clonotypes had lower generation probabilities.

Trimming took off 3 bases at V and 5 bases at J, with 11 bases between the two ends. This CDR3 is 13 amino acids long. The germline gives CDR1 SGHAT, CDR2 FQNNGV. Worth noting for this clone: Antigen: not known.

Sequencing was done on a sample of naive CD4+ T cells sorted from blood. Subset given: CD45RA+ positively selected. The V gene is TRBV11-2, the J gene TRBJ2-7; D is possibly TRBD2 (5 bases). This TCR came from a man younger than 45 in good health. The CDR3 loop is CASSFRGIHEQYF. The CDR3 nucleotides read TGTGCCAGCAGCTTTCGAGGGATCCACGAGCAGTACTTC.